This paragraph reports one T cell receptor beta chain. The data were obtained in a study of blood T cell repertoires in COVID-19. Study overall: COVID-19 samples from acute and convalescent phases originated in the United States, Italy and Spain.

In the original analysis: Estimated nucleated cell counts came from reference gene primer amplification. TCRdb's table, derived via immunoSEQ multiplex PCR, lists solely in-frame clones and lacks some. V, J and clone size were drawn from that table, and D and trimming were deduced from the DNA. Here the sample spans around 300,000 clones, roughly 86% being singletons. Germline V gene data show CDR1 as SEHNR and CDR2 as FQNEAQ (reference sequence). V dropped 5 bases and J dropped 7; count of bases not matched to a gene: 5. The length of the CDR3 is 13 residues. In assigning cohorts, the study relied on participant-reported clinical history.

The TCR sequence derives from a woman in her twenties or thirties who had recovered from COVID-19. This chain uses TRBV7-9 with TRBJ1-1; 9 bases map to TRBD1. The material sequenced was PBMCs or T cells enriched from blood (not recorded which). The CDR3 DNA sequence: TGTGCCAGCAGCCCGCGACAGGGGGGTGAAGCTTTCTTT. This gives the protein CASSPRQGGEAFF. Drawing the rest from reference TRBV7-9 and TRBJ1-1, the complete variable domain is DTGVSQNPRHKITKRGQNVTFRCDPISEHNRLYWYRQTLGQGPEFLTYFQNEAQLEKSRLLSDRFSAERPKGSFSTLEIQRTEQGDSAMYLCASSPRQGGEAFFGQGTRLTVV.